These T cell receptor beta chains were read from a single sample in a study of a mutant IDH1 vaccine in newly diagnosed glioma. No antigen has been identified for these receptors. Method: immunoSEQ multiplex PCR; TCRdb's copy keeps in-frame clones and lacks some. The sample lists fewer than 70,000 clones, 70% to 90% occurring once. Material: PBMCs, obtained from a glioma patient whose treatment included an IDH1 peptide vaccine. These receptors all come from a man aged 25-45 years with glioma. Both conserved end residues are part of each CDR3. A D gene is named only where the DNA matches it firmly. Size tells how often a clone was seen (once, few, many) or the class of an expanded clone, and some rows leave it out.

CDR3 DNA: TGTGCCAGCAGCTCCCCAATTTCAGGGAGGGATGAAAAACTGTTTTTT
CDR3 protein: CASSSPISGRDEKLFF
D gene: NA
V gene: TRBV7-9
clone size: once
J gene: TRBJ1-4

CDR3 DNA: TGTGCCAGCAGCCAGGGTTTGCAGCATGAAGCTTTCTTT
CDR3 protein: CASSQGLQHEAFF
D gene: NA
V gene: TRBV6-5
clone size: NA
J gene: TRBJ1-1

CDR3 DNA: TGTGCCAGCAGCTTAGCGATCTCCGGTGGGGAGCTGTTTTTT
CDR3 protein: CASSLAISGGELFF
D gene: NA
V gene: TRBV11-2
clone size: NA
J gene: TRBJ2-2

CDR3 DNA: TGCGCCAGCAGAAACACAGGGGGAAGGGAGACCCAGTACTTC
CDR3 protein: CASRNTGGRETQYF
D gene: TRBD1
V gene: TRBV5-1
clone size: few
J gene: TRBJ2-5

CDR3 DNA: TGTGCCAGCAGTTACTCGGACAGGGTCCTTTACGAGCAGTACTTC
CDR3 protein: CASSYSDRVLYEQYF
D gene: TRBD1
V gene: TRBV6-6
clone size: NA
J gene: TRBJ2-7

CDR3 DNA: TGCAGCGTTGGACCTAACACCGGGGAGCTGTTTTTT
CDR3 protein: CSVGPNTGELFF
D gene: NA
V gene: TRBV29-1
clone size: NA
J gene: TRBJ2-2

CDR3 DNA: TGTGCCTGCCGACATAGCGGGAGGGCGGACGAGCAGTACTTC
CDR3 protein: CACRHSGRADEQYF
D gene: TRBD2
V gene: TRBV30
clone size: NA
J gene: TRBJ2-7

CDR3 DNA: TGTGCCACCAGCCCCCTAGGGGACAGGGGCCGGGAGCAGTACTTC
CDR3 protein: CATSPLGDRGREQYF
D gene: TRBD1
V gene: TRBV15
clone size: NA
J gene: TRBJ2-7

CDR3 DNA: TGTGCCAGCAGTGGGACAGCCTTTAACTATGGCTACACCTTC
CDR3 protein: CASSGTAFNYGYTF
D gene: NA
V gene: TRBV6-1
clone size: NA
J gene: TRBJ1-2

CDR3 DNA: TGTGCCAGCAGCGTAGCGGGGTGGGAGGGGGAGACCCAGTACTTC
CDR3 protein: CASSVAGWEGETQYF
D gene: TRBD2
V gene: TRBV9
clone size: NA
J gene: TRBJ2-5

CDR3 DNA: TGTGCCAGCAGCTTAGAGGGGGAAAGCTCCTACGAGCAGTACTTC
CDR3 protein: CASSLEGESSYEQYF
D gene: NA
V gene: TRBV7-2
clone size: NA
J gene: TRBJ2-7

CDR3 DNA: TGTGCCAGCAGGGGGACAGCTGAGGGGGAAAAACTGTTTTTT
CDR3 protein: CASRGTAEGEKLFF
D gene: TRBD1
V gene: TRBV28
clone size: NA
J gene: TRBJ1-4

CDR3 DNA: TGTGCCAGCTCACCGGGACTAGTTTCGGATGAGCAGTTCTTC
CDR3 protein: CASSPGLVSDEQFF
D gene: TRBD2
V gene: TRBV18
clone size: NA
J gene: TRBJ2-1

CDR3 DNA: TGTGCCAGCAGCCCCTGGGGGGGAGGGAACATTCAGTACTTC
CDR3 protein: CASSPWGGGNIQYF
D gene: TRBD2
V gene: TRBV5-4
clone size: NA
J gene: TRBJ2-4

CDR3 DNA: TGTGCCAGCAGCCGAGACTATAGCAGCGGTACGCAGTATTTT
CDR3 protein: CASSRDYSSGTQYF
D gene: NA
V gene: TRBV7-6
clone size: once
J gene: TRBJ2-3

CDR3 DNA: TGTGCCTGGAGCAACGCGTACAATCAGCCCCAGCATTTT
CDR3 protein: CAWSNAYNQPQHF
D gene: NA
V gene: TRBV30
clone size: few
J gene: TRBJ1-5

CDR3 DNA: TGCAGTGCTAGAGCCGGAACGGTGTTT
CDR3 protein: CSARAGTVF
D gene: NA
V gene: TRBV20-1
clone size: NA
J gene: TRBJ2-2

CDR3 DNA: TGTGCCAGCAGCTTGGCGGCGGGGTCCTACGAGCAGTACTTC
CDR3 protein: CASSLAAGSYEQYF
D gene: NA
V gene: TRBV5-5
clone size: NA
J gene: TRBJ2-7

CDR3 DNA: TGCAGCGTTGAAATGAGGAAGGGCCGTTCTAACTATGGCTACACCTTC
CDR3 protein: CSVEMRKGRSNYGYTF
D gene: NA
V gene: TRBV29-1
clone size: NA
J gene: TRBJ1-2

CDR3 DNA: TGTGCCAGCAGGCCTTACACTAGCGGCAACTACAATGAGCAGTTCTTC
CDR3 protein: CASRPYTSGNYNEQFF
D gene: TRBD2
V gene: TRBV7-2
clone size: NA
J gene: TRBJ2-1

CDR3 DNA: TGTGCCAGCAGCCGCGGGGCCGACAATGAGCAGTTCTTC
CDR3 protein: CASSRGADNEQFF
D gene: NA
V gene: TRBV6-4
clone size: NA
J gene: TRBJ2-1

CDR3 DNA: TGTGCCTGGAGGGGGCGGGAACGCGAGCAGTTCTTC
CDR3 protein: CAWRGREREQFF
D gene: NA
V gene: TRBV30
clone size: NA
J gene: TRBJ2-1

CDR3 DNA: TGCGCCAGCAGCTTGGGTGGAGAGAACTATGGCTACACCTTC
CDR3 protein: CASSLGGENYGYTF
D gene: NA
V gene: TRBV5-1
clone size: NA
J gene: TRBJ1-2

CDR3 DNA: TGTGCCAGCAGCAATTGGCAGGTCTACACCTTC
CDR3 protein: CASSNWQVYTF
D gene: NA
V gene: TRBV28
clone size: NA
J gene: TRBJ1-2

CDR3 DNA: TGTGCCTGGAGTGGAGGGGTGGTGGAGACCCAGTACTTC
CDR3 protein: CAWSGGVVETQYF
D gene: NA
V gene: TRBV30
clone size: NA
J gene: TRBJ2-5

CDR3 DNA: TGCGCCAGCAGCCCCGAGCTAGCGGGAGATACGCAGTATTTT
CDR3 protein: CASSPELAGDTQYF
D gene: TRBD2
V gene: TRBV5-1
clone size: NA
J gene: TRBJ2-3

CDR3 DNA: TGCGCCAGCAGCCTAGTACACGATTCCAAAAACATTCAGTACTTC
CDR3 protein: CASSLVHDSKNIQYF
D gene: NA
V gene: TRBV4-1
clone size: NA
J gene: TRBJ2-4

CDR3 DNA: TGTGCCAGCATCGGCGGGACAGGGAATTCACCCCTCCACTTT
CDR3 protein: CASIGGTGNSPLHF
D gene: TRBD1
V gene: TRBV28
clone size: few
J gene: TRBJ1-6